These 6 T cell receptor beta chains came from one sample sequenced in a study of identical twins. From the 5' RACE reads, TCRdb called clonotypes with MiXCR, one entry per CDR3 protein. Among a few hundred thousand distinct CDR3 sequences listed, 15% to 20% were seen once. The sequencing input was naive T cells sorted from blood. All receptors come from a man aged 45-60 years in good health.

Many counts were recorded for this clonotype. The chain has TRBV5-1 and TRBJ2-3, with D possibly TRBD1 on 5 matching bases. The CDR3 runs 16 residues. In germline, CDR1 is SGHRS, CDR2 YFSETQ. Deletions cut 2 bases from V and 0 bases from J, with 13 bases between. The CDR3 DNA is TGCGCCAGCAGCTTTCAAGGGGCGTATAGCACAGATACGCAGTATTTT. Translating it yields CASSFQGAYSTDTQYF.

The chain recombines TRBV29-1 with TRBJ2-7, with TRBD1 as a possible D gene (5 bases). Germline V gene data show CDR1 as SQVTM and CDR2 as ANQGSEA. V was trimmed by 5 bases and J by 2 bases, leaving 10 bases between them. The CDR3 extends over 12 amino acids. The CDR3 region is CSVPRGPYEQYF. The CDR3 nucleotides are TGCAGCGTTCCAAGGGGCCCCTACGAGCAGTACTTC.

V gene TRBV7-6 combines with J gene TRBJ2-5; D gene uncertain. This CDR3 region has 13 residues. Per germline, CDR1 SGHVS and CDR2 FNYEAQ. V was cut by 4 bases and J by 4 bases, with 10 bases left in between. As DNA, the CDR3 is TGTGCCAGCAGCTCAGATACGTTAGAGACCCAGTACTTC. This gives the protein CASSSDTLETQYF.

This clonotype was seen a handful of times. The genes are TRBV5-1 and TRBJ2-5; 9 nucleotides match TRBD2. The CDR3 spans 17 residues. The ends lost 1 base at V and 2 bases at J; junction bases unmatched: 9. The germline V gene encodes CDR1 SGHRS and CDR2 YFSETQ. CDR3 residues: CASSLQAGGPFQETQYF. CDR3 in DNA: TGCGCCAGCAGCTTGCAAGCGGGGGGCCCTTTTCAAGAGACCCAGTACTTC.

This clonotype was found a few times. J is TRBJ1-1 and V is TRBV6-2 or TRBV6-3; 7 bases line up with TRBD1. Losses at the gene ends were 2 bases for V and 11 bases for J; bases not matched to a gene: 8. Germline V gives CDR1 MNHEY, CDR2 SVGEGT. CDR3 size: 13 residues. The DNA for the CDR3 is TGTGCCAGCAGTTACCGACCGACAGGGTTGGCTTTCTTT. This gives the protein CASSYRPTGLAFF.

In this sample, this clonotype turned up many times. The genes are TRBV6-2 or TRBV6-3 and TRBJ2-3; TRBD2 matches at 12 bases. Germline CDR1 is MNHEY and CDR2 is SVGEGT. CDR3 length: 17 amino acids. The V segment lost 0 bases and the J segment 6 bases; nucleotides outside the gene matches: 7. CDR3 sequence (DNA): TGTGCCAGCAGTTACTCGGGGCGGACTAGCGGGGTGGATACGCAGTATTTT. This gives the protein CASSYSGRTSGVDTQYF.